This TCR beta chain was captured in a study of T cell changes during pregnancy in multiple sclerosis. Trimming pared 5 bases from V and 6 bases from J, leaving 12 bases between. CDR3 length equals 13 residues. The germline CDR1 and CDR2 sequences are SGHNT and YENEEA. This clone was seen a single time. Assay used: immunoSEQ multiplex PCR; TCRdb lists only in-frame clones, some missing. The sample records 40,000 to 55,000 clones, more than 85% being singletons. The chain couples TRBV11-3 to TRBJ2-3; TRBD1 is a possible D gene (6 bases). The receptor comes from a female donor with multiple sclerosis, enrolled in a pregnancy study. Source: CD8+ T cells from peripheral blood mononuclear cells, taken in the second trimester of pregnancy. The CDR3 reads CASSTRGFDTQYF. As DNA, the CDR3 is TGTGCCAGCAGCACCAGGGGTTTCGATACGCAGTATTTT. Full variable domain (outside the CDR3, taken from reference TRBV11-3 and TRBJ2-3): EAGVVQSPRYKIIEKKQPVAFWCNPISGHNTLYWYLQNLGQGPELLIRYENEEAVDDSQLPKDRFSAERLKGVDSTLKIQPAELGDSAVYLCASSTRGFDTQYFGPGTRLTVL.